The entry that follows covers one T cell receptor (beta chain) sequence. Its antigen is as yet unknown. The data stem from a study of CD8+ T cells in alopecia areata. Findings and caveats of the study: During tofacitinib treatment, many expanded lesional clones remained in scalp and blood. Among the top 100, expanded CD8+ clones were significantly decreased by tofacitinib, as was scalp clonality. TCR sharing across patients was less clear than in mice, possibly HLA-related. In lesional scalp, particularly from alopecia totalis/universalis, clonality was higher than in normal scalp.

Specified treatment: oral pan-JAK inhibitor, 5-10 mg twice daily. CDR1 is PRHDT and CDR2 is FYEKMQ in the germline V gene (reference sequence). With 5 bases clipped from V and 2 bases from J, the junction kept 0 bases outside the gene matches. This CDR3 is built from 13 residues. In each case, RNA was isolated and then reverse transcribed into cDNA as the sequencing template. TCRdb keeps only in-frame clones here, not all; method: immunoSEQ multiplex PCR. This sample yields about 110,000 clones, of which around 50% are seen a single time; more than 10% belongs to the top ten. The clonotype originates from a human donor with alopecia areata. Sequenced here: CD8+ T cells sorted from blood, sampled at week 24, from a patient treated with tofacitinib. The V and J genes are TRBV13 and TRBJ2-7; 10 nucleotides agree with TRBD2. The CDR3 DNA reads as TGTGCCAGCAGCACTAGCGGGACCTACGAGCAGTACTTC. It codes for CASSTSGTYEQYF.